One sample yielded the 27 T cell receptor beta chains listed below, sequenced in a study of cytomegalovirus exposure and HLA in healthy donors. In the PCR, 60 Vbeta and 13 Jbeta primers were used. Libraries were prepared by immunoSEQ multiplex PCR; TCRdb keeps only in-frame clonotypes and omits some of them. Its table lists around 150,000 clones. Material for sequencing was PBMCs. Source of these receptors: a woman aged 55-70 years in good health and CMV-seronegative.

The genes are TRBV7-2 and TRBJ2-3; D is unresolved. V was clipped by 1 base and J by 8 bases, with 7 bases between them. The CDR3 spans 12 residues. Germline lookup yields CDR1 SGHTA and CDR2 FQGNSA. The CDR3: CASSLELTTQYF. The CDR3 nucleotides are TGTGCCAGCAGCTTAGAGCTAACTACGCAGTATTTT.

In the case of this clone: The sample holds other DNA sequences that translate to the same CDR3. The CDR3 sequence is CASSSQDRGETQYF. The CDR3, as DNA: TGTGCCAGCAGCTCACAGGACAGGGGGGAGACCCAGTACTTC. The chain carries TRBV5-6 and TRBJ2-5, with 10 bases identical to TRBD1. Germline lookup yields CDR1 SGHDT and CDR2 YYEEEE. The CDR3 covers 14 residues. V gave up 3 bases and J gave up 5 bases; unmatched junction bases: 4.

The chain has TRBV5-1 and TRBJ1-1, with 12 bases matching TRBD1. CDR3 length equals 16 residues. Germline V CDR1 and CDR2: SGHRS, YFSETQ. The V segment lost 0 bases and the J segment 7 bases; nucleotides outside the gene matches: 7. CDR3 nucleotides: TGCGCCAGCAGCTTGGCCGGGACAGGGGGCGCGAATGAAGCTTTCTTT. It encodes CASSLAGTGGANEAFF.

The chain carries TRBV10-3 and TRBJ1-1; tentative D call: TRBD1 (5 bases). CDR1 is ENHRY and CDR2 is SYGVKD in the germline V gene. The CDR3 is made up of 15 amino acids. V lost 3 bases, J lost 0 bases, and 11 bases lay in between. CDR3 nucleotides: TGTGCCATCAGTGACGCCGACAGACTGAACACTGAAGCTTTCTTT. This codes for CAISDADRLNTEAFF.

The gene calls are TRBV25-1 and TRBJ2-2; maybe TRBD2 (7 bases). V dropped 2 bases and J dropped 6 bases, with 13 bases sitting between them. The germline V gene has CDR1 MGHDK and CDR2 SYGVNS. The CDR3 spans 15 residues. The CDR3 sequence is CASSEVRGGAGELFF. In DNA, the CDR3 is TGTGCCAGCAGTGAAGTTAGGGGGGGGGCCGGGGAGCTGTTTTTT.

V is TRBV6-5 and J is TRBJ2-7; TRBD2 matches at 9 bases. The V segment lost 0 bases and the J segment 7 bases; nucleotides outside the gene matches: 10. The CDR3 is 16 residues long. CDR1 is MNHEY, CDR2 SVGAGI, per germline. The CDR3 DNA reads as TGTGCCAGCAGTTACTCGATTTCGGGGGCGGGGGGGGAGCAGTACTTC. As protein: CASSYSISGAGGEQYF.

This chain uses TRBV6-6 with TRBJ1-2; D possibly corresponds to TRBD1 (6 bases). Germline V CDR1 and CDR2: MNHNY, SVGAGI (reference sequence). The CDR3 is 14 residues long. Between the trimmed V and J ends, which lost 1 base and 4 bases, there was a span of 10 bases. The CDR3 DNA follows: TGTGCCAGCAGTTACTTGATGACAGGCTATGGCTACACCTTC. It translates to CASSYLMTGYGYTF.

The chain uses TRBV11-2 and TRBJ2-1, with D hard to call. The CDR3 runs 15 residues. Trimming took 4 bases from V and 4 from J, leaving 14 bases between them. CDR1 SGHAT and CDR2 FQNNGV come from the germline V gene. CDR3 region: CASSSYYSIYNEQFF. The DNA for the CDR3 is TGTGCCAGCAGCTCCTACTACTCCATTTACAATGAGCAGTTCTTC.

The CDR3 region is CASSLLGQGQGTNEKLFF. The CDR3 DNA reads as TGTGCCAGCAGTTTACTGGGACAGGGCCAGGGGACTAATGAAAAACTGTTTTTT. V gene TRBV27 combines with J gene TRBJ1-4; 9 bases match TRBD1. This CDR3 is 18 amino acids long. Trimming removed 2 bases from V and 2 bases from J; junction bases left unmatched: 9. CDR1 is MNHEY and CDR2 is SMNVEV in the germline V gene (reference sequence).

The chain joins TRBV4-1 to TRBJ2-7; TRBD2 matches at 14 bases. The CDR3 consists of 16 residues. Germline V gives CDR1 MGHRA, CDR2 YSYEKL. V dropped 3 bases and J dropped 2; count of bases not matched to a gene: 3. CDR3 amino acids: CASSQGTSGGPYEQYF. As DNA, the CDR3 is TGCGCCAGCAGCCAGGGGACTAGCGGGGGACCCTACGAGCAGTACTTC.

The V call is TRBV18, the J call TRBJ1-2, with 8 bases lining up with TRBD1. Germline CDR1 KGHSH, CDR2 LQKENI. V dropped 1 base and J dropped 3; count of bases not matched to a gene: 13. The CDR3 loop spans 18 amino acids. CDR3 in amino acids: CASSPLVARGQFYYGYTF. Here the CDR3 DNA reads TGTGCCAGCTCACCACTTGTCGCCAGGGGGCAATTTTACTATGGCTACACCTTC.

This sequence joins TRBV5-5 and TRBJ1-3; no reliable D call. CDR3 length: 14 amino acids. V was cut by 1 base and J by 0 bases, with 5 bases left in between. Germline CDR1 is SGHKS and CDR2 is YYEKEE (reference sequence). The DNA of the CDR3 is TGTGCCAGCAGCTTGAGCGTCTCTGGAAACACCATATATTTT. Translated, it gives CASSLSVSGNTIYF.

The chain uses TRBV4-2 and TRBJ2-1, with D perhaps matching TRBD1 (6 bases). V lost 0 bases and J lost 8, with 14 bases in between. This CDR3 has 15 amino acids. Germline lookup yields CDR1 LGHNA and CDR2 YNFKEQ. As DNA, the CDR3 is TGTGCCAGCAGCCAAGACAGGGACAACTTGGATGAGCAGTTCTTC. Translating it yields CASSQDRDNLDEQFF.

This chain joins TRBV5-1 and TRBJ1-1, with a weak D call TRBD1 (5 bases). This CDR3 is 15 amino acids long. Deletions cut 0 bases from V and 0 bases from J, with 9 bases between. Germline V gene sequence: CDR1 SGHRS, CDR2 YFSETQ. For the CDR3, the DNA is TGCGCCAGCAGCTTGGGGGGCCTCATGAACACTGAAGCTTTCTTT. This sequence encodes CASSLGGLMNTEAFF. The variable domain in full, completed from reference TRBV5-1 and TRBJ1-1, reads KAGVTQTPRYLIKTRGQQVTLSCSPISGHRSVSWYQQTPGQGLQFLFEYFSETQRNKGNFPGRFSGRQFSNSRSEMNVSTLELGDSALYLCASSLGGLMNTEAFFGQGTRLTVV.

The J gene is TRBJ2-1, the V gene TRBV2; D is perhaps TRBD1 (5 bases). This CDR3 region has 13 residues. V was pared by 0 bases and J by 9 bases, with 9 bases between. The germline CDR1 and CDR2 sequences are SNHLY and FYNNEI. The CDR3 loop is CASSEAQGFEQFF. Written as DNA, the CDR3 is TGTGCCAGCAGTGAAGCGCAGGGATTTGAGCAGTTCTTC. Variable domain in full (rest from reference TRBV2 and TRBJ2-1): EPEVTQTPSHQVTQMGQEVILRCVPISNHLYFYWYRQILGQKVEFLVSFYNNEISEKSEIFDDQFSVERPDGSNFTLKIRSTKLEDSAMYFCASSEAQGFEQFFGPGTRLTVL.

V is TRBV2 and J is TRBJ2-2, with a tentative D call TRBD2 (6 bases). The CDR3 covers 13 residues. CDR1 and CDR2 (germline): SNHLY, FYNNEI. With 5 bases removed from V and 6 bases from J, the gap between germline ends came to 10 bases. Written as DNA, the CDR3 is TGTGCCAGCAGTCCGACTAGTTCCGGGGAGCTGTTTTTT. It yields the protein CASSPTSSGELFF.

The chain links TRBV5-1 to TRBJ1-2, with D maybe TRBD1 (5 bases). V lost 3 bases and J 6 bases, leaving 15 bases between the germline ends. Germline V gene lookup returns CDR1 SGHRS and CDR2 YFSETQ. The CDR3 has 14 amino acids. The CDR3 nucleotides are TGCGCCAGCAGCTCGGGCGGGGGAAAGGATGGCTACACCTTC. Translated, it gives CASSSGGGKDGYTF.

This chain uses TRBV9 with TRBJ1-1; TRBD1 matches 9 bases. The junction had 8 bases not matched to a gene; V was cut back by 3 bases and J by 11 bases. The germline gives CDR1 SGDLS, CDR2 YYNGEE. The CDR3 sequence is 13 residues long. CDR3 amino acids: CASSAGQGILAFF. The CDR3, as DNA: TGTGCCAGCAGCGCCGGACAGGGGATTTTGGCTTTCTTT.

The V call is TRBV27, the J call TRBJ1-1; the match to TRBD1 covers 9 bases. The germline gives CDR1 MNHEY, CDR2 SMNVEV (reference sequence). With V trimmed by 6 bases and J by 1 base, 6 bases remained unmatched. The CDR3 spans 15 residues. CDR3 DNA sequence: TGTGCCAGCAGGAAACAGGGGGCACAGAACACTGAAGCTTTCTTT. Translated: CASRKQGAQNTEAFF.

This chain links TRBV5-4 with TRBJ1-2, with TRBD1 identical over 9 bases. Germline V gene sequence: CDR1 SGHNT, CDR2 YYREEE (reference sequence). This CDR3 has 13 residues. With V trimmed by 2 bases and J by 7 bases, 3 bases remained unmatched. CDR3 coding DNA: TGTGCCAGCAGCTTACAGGGGGCCAGTGGCTACACCTTC. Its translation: CASSLQGASGYTF.

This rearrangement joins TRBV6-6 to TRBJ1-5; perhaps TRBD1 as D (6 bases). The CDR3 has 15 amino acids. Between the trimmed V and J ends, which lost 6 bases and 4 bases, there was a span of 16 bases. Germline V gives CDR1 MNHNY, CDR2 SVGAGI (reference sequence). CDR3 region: CASRPRQVSNQPQHF. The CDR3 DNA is TGTGCCAGCAGACCACGACAGGTTTCGAATCAGCCCCAGCATTTT.

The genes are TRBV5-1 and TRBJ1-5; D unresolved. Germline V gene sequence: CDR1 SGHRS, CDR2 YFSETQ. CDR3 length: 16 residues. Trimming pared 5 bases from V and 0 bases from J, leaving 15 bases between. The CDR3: CASSFGEGPSNQPQHF. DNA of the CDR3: TGCGCCAGCAGTTTTGGGGAGGGCCCTAGCAATCAGCCCCAGCATTTT.

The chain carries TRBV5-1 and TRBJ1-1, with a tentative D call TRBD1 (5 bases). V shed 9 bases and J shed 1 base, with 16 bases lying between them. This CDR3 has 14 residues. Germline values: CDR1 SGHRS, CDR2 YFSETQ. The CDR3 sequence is CATREDLRNTEAFF. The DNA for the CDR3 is TGCGCCACCAGGGAGGACTTAAGGAACACTGAAGCTTTCTTT. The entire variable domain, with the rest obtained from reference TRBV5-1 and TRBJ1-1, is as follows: KAGVTQTPRYLIKTRGQQVTLSCSPISGHRSVSWYQQTPGQGLQFLFEYFSETQRNKGNFPGRFSGRQFSNSRSEMNVSTLELGDSALYLCATREDLRNTEAFFGQGTRLTVV.

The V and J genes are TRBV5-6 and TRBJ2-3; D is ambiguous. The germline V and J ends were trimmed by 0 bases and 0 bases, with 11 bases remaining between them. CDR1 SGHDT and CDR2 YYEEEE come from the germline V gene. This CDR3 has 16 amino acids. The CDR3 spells CASSLVGGASTDTQYF. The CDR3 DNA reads TGTGCCAGCAGCTTGGTCGGCGGAGCCAGCACAGATACGCAGTATTTT. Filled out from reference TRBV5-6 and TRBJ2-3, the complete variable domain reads DAGVTQSPTHLIKTRGQQVTLRCSPKSGHDTVSWYQQALGQGPQFIFQYYEEEERQRGNFPDRFSGHQFPNYSSELNVNALLLGDSALYLCASSLVGGASTDTQYFGPGTRLTVL.

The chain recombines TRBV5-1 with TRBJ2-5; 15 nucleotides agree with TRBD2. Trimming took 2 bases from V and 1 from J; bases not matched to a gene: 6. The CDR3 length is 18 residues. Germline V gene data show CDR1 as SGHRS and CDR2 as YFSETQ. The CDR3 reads CASSFQGTSGGIQETQYF. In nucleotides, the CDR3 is TGCGCCAGCAGCTTCCAGGGGACTAGCGGGGGGATCCAAGAGACCCAGTACTTC.

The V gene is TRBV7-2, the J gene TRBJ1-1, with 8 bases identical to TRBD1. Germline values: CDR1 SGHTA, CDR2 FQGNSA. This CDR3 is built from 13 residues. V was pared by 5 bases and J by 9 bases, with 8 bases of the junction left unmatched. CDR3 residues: CASSGTGGTKAFF. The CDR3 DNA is TGTGCCAGCAGCGGTACAGGGGGGACGAAAGCTTTCTTT.

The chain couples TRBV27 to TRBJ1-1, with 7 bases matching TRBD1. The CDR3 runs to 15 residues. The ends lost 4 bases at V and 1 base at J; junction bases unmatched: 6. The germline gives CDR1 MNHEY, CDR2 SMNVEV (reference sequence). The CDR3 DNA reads TGTGCCAGCAGTTCCTACAGGGGAACGAACACTGAAGCTTTCTTT. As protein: CASSSYRGTNTEAFF.